The clone carrying this TCR beta chain was picked up many times. Germline-derived CDR1 and CDR2 are MNHNY and SVGAGI (reference sequence). V dropped 2 bases and J dropped 7; count of bases not matched to a gene: 5. The CDR3 consists of 15 residues. The data belong to a study of T cells in Graves' hyperthyroidism and ophthalmopathy. Across the whole study: Blood was drawn when the patient was first diagnosed and still untreated.

TCR beta CDR3 regions were amplified from RNA. HTBI primers were used for first-round RT-PCR of the TCR CDR3. MiXCR, run by TCRdb on the multiplex PCR reads, gives a single entry per CDR3 protein. The table lists about 500,000 distinct CDR3 sequences, about 16% of them singletons. Sequenced input: blood. The sequence derives from a woman aged 25 to 39 with Graves' ophthalmopathy. The chain couples TRBV6-6 to TRBJ2-2, with 9 bases fitting TRBD1. DNA for the CDR3: TGTGCCAGCAGTTACGGGGGACAGGGCATCGGGGAGCTGTTTTTT. Its protein product is CASSYGGQGIGELFF.